This entry describes one TCR beta chain. The specificity of this receptor is unknown. There are no base qualities to consult, and no much larger clone falls within one base. Library preparation used the immunoSEQ multiplex PCR assay. Held by TCRdb, this immuneACCESS table contains in-frame sequences only and omits some clones. Under half of the omission traces to an unresolved V gene where checked; the cause of the rest is unknown. Across this sample there are more than 65,000 clones, with roughly 95% seen only once. Of the sample, about 0.22% falls within the top ten clones. These data are taken from a study of technical replicates of blood from a few donors (dated by TCRdb to about 2017). The junction shows trimming of 6 bases on V and 6 bases on J, plus 20 bases between the germline ends. Reading from cysteine to phenylalanine, the CDR3 counts 16 amino acids. Left in the record is the CDR3 DNA by itself, 48 bases read in frame from the first base. The germline V gene yields MGHDK for CDR1 and SYGVNS for CDR2.

Sequences were obtained from T cells isolated from PBMCs. The chain couples TRBV25-1 to TRBJ1-4, with the D gene not clear enough to name. The sequence derives from a human donor in good health. The DNA sequence is given as TGTGCCAGCAGCGTACCCGGAGGGAGATCCGATGAAAAACTGTTTTTT. The resulting protein is CASSVPGGRSDEKLFF.